The source of this TCR beta chain is a study of cytomegalovirus exposure and HLA in healthy donors. Clones were sequenced by immunoSEQ multiplex PCR, and TCRdb holds only the in-frame ones, with some missing. The sample contains under 200,000 clones, around 88% of which appear only once. Sequenced: PBMCs. The receptor comes from a woman under 30 in good health and CMV-seronegative.

The DNA of the CDR3 is TGTGCCAGCAGCTTGGGACAGAAGAACACTGAAGCTTTCTTT. Translated, it gives CASSLGQKNTEAFF. The chain couples TRBV5-6 to TRBJ1-1, with D perhaps TRBD1 (5 bases). The CDR3 sequence is 14 residues long. From germline, CDR1 is SGHDT and CDR2 YYEEEE. The ends were cut back, 0 bases at V and 1 base at J, with 7 bases in the middle.